This T cell receptor (beta chain) was sequenced for a study of cytomegalovirus exposure and HLA in healthy donors. Study details: From HLA-typed donors, an early data release held tens of millions of unique TCRs.

General study points: Links to common viral pathogens appeared, in a later analysis, for several of the most significant clusters.

CDR1 is SGDLS, CDR2 YYNGEE, per germline. The CDR3 totals 13 residues. V dropped 2 bases and J dropped 8 bases, with 10 bases sitting between them. With regard to this clone: The antigen remains undetermined.

Vbeta (60) and Jbeta (13) primers were used in the PCR. Authors' methods: Later reanalysis found 75 million to 100 million unique TCR beta chains, 10 million to 12 million of them shared. TCRdb's copy holds only in-frame clones and misses some; the assay was immunoSEQ multiplex PCR. D and trimming were read from the DNA, whereas the V and J calls and clone size are those reported in that table. This sample's clone table lists 95,000 to 110,000 clones. The source of this sequence is a man in his forties in good health and CMV-seronegative. The material sequenced was PBMCs. The V gene is TRBV9, the J gene TRBJ2-2, with D possibly being TRBD1 (6 bases). CDR3 DNA sequence: TGTGCCAGCAGCGTTTTTGACAGGGGGGAGCTGTTTTTT. It yields the protein CASSVFDRGELFF.